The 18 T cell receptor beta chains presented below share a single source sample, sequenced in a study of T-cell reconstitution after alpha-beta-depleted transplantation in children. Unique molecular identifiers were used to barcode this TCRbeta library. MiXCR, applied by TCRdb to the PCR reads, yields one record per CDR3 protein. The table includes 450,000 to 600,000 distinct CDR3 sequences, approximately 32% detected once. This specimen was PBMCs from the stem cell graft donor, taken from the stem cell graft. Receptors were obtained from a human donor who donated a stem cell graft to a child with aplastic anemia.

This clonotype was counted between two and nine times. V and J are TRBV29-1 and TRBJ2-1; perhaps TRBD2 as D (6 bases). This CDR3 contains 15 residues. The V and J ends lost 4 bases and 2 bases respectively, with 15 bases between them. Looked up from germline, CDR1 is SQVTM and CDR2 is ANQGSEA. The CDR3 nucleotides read TGCAGCGTTGCCGGGACTTCGGTGGCCTACAATGAGCAGTTCTTC. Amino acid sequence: CSVAGTSVAYNEQFF.

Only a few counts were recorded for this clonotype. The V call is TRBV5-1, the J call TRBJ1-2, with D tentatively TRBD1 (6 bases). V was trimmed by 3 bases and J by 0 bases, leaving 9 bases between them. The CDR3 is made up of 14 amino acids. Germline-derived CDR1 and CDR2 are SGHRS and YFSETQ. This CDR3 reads CASSSDSTNYGYTF. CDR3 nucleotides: TGCGCCAGCAGCTCGGACAGTACTAACTATGGCTACACCTTC.

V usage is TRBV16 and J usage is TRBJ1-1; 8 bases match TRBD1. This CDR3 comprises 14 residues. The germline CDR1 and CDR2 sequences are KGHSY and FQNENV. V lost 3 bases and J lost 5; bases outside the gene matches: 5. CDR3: CASSHRTGKTEAFF. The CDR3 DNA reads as TGTGCCAGCAGCCATCGGACAGGGAAGACTGAAGCTTTCTTT.

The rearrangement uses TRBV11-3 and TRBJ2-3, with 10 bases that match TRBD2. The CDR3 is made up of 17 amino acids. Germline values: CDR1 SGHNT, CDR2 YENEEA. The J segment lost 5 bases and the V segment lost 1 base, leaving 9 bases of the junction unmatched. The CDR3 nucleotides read TGTGCCAGCAGCTTAGTGCCTAGCGGGAGCGGGGAAGATACGCAGTATTTT. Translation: CASSLVPSGSGEDTQYF.

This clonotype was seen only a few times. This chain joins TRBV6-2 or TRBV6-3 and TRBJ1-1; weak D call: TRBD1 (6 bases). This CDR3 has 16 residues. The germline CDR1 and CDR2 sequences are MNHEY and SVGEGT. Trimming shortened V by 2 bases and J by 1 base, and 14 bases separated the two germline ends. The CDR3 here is CASSYRRGARNTEAFF. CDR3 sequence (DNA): TGTGCCAGCAGTTACCGCAGGGGAGCCCGGAACACTGAAGCTTTCTTT.

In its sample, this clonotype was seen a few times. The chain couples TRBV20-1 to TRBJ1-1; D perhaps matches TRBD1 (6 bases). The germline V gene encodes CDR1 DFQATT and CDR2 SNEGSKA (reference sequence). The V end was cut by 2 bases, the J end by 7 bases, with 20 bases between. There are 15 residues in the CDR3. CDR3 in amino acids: CSARPQTLGTSEAFF. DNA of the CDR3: TGCAGTGCTAGACCCCAGACTTTAGGGACAAGTGAAGCTTTCTTT.

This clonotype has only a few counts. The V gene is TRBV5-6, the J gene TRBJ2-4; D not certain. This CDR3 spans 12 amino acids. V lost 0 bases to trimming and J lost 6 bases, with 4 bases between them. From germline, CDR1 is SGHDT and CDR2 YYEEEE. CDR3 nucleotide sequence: TGTGCCAGCAGCTTGGACAGAAACATTCAGTACTTC. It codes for CASSLDRNIQYF. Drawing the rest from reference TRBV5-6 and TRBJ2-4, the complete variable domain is DAGVTQSPTHLIKTRGQQVTLRCSPKSGHDTVSWYQQALGQGPQFIFQYYEEEERQRGNFPDRFSGHQFPNYSSELNVNALLLGDSALYLCASSLDRNIQYFGAGTRLSVL.

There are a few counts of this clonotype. The CDR3 sequence: CASSEGLAVNEQFF. CDR3 coding DNA: TGTGCCAGCAGTGAGGGACTAGCGGTCAATGAGCAGTTCTTC. The chain uses TRBV6-1 and TRBJ2-1; 11 positions match TRBD2. Germline values: CDR1 MNHNS, CDR2 SASEGT. V lost 3 bases and J lost 6; bases outside the gene matches: 1. This CDR3 has 14 amino acids.

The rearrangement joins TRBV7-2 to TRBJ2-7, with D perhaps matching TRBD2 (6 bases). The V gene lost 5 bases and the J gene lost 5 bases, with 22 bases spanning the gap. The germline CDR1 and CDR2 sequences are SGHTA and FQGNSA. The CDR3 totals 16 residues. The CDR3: CASSTTGTYLGDEQYF. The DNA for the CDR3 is TGTGCCAGCAGCACCACCGGGACTTACCTCGGGGACGAGCAGTACTTC.

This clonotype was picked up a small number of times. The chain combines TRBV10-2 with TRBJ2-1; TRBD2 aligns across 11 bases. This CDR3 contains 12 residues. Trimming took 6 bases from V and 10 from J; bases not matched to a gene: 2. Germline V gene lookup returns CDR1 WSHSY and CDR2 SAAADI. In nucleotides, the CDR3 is TGCGCCAGCAGGACTAGCGGGACCGAGCAGTTCTTC. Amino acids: CASRTSGTEQFF.

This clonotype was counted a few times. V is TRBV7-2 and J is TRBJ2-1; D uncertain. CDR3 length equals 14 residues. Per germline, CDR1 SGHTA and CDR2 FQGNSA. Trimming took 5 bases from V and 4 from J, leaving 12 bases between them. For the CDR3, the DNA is TGTGCCAGCAGCCTTAGTTCACTGTACAATGAGCAGTTCTTC. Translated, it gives CASSLSSLYNEQFF.

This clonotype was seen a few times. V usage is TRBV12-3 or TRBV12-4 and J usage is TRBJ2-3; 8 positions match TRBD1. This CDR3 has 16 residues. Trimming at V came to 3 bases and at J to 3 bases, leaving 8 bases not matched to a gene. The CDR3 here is CASSFMAGQGTDTQYF. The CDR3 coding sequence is TGTGCCAGCAGTTTTATGGCTGGACAGGGAACAGATACGCAGTATTTT.

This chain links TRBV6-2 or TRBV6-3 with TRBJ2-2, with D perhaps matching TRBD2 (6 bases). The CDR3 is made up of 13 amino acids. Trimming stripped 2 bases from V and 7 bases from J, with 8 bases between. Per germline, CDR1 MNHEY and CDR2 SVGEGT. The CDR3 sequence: CASSYGRNGELFF. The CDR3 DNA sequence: TGTGCCAGCAGTTACGGGAGGAACGGGGAGCTGTTTTTT.

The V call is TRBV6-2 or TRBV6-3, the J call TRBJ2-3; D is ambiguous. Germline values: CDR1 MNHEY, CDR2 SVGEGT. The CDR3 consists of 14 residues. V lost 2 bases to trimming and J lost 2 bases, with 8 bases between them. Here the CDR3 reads CASSYLVSTDTQYF. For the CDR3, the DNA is TGTGCCAGCAGTTACCTGGTCTCCACAGATACGCAGTATTTT.

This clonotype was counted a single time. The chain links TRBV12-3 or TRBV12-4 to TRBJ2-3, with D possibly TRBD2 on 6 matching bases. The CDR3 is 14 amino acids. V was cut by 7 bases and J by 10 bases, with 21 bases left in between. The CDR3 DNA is TGTGCCAGCAACCCTTCAACTAGCAGGAAGGCGCAGTATTTT. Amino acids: CASNPSTSRKAQYF.

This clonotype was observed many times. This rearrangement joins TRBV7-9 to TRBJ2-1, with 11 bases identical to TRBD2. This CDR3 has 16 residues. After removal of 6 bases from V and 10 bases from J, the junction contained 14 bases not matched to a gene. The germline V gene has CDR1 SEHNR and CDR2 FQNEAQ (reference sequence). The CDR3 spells CASSRSGTSGGVEQFF. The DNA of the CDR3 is TGTGCCAGCAGTCGCTCCGGGACTAGCGGTGGAGTGGAGCAGTTCTTC.

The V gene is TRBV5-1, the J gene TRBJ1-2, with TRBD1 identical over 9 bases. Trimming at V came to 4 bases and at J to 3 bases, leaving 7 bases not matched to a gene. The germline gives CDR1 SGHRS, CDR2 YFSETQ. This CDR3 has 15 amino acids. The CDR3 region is CASSQQGARDYGYTF. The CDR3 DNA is TGCGCCAGCAGCCAACAGGGGGCGAGGGACTATGGCTACACCTTC.

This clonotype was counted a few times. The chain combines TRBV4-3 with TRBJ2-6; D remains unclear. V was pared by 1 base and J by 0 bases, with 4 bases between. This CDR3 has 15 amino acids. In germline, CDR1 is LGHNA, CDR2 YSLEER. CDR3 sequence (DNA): TGCGCCAGCAGCCAAGGCGGCTCTGGGGCCAACGTCCTGACTTTC. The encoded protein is CASSQGGSGANVLTF.